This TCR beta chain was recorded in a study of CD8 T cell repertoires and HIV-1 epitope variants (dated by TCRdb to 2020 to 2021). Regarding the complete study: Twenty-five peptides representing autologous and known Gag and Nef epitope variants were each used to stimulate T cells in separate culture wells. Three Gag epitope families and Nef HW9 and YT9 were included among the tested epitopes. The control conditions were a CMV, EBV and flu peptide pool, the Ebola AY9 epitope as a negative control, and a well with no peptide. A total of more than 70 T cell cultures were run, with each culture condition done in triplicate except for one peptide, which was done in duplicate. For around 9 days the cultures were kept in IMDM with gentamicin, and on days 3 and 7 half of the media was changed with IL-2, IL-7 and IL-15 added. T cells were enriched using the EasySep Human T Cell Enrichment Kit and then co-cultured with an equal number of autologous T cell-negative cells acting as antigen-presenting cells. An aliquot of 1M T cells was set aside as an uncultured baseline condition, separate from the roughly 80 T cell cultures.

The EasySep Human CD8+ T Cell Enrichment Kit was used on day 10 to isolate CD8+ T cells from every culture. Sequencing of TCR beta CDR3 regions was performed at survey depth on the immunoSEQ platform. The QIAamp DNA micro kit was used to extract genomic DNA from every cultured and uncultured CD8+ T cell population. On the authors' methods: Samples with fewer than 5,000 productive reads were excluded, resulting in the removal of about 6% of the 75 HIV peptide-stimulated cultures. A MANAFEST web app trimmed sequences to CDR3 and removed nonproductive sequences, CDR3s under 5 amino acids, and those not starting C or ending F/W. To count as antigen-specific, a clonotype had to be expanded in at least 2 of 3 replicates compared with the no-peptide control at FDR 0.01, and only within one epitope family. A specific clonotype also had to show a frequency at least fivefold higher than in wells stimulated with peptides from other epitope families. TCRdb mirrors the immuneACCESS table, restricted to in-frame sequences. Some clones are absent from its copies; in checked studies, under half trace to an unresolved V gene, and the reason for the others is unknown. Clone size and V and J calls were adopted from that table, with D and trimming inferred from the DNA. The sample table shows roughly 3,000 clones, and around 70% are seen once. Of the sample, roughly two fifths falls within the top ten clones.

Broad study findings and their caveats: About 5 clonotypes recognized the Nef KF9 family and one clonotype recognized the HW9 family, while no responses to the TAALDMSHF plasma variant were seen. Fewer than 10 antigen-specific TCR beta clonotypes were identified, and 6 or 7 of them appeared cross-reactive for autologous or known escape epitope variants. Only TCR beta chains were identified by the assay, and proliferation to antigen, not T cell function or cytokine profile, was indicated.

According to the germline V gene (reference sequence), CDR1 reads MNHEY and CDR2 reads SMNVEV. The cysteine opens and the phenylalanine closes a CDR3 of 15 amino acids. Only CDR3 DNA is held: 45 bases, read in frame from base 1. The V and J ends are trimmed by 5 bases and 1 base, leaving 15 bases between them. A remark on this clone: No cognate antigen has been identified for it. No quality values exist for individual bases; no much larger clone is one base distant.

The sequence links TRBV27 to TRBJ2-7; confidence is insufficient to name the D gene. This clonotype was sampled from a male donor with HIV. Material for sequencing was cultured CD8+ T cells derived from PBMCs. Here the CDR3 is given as CASSLGLPRSYEQYF. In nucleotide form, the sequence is TGTGCCAGCAGTCTGGGGTTACCCCGGTCCTACGAGCAGTACTTC.